Below, 27 T cell receptor beta chains from the same sample are listed, as sequenced in a study of T cell repertoires in ileal Crohn's disease. The protocol was immunoSEQ multiplex PCR, while the TCRdb copy is restricted to in-frame clones and leaves out a portion. The sample consists of about 7,000 clones, roughly 70% of them appearing once. The sequenced material came from ileal tissue. These receptors all come from an adult with Crohn's disease.

V usage is TRBV5-1 and J usage is TRBJ2-2; 8 bases line up with TRBD1. Germline values: CDR1 SGHRS, CDR2 YFSETQ. CDR3 length: 15 amino acids. Unmatched junction bases numbered 1, after V lost 3 bases and J lost 0 bases. In DNA, the CDR3 is TGCGCCAGCAGCTGGGACAGGTCGAACACCGGGGAGCTGTTTTTT. Translated, it gives CASSWDRSNTGELFF.

The genes are TRBV5-6 and TRBJ2-1, with TRBD1 as a possible D gene (5 bases). Trimming pared 4 bases from V and 10 bases from J, leaving 15 bases between. The germline V gene encodes CDR1 SGHDT and CDR2 YYEEEE. The CDR3 runs to 13 residues. Here the CDR3 reads CASSPLTASEQFF. As DNA, the CDR3 is TGTGCCAGCAGCCCCCTGACAGCATCGGAGCAGTTCTTC.

This chain connects TRBV4-3 to TRBJ2-5; 10 nucleotides match TRBD2. Trimming took 1 base from V and 5 from J; bases not matched to a gene: 7. CDR3 size: 16 residues. CDR1 and CDR2 from the germline V gene are LGHNA and YSLEER. The CDR3 DNA reads as TGCGCCAGCAGCCAAGTACAGCGGGGGGGCCGCGAGACCCAGTACTTC. Translating it yields CASSQVQRGGRETQYF.

This clone has just one count. CDR3 in amino acids: CASSALQGPNEQFF. CDR3 sequence (DNA): TGTGCCAGCAGTGCGTTACAGGGACCCAATGAGCAGTTCTTC. The chain uses TRBV6-1 and TRBJ2-1, with a possible D match to TRBD1 (6 bases). The CDR3 loop spans 14 amino acids. Germline loops: CDR1 MNHNS, CDR2 SASEGT. Trimming left V 4 bases short and J 6 bases short, with 13 bases between.

The chain is built from TRBV2 and TRBJ1-4; 7 bases match TRBD1. The CDR3 spans 15 residues. Germline V gene sequence: CDR1 SNHLY, CDR2 FYNNEI. The V segment lost 5 bases and the J segment 6 bases; nucleotides outside the gene matches: 9. The CDR3 DNA sequence: TGTGCCAGCAGTAGTGGTCACAGGGGATATGAAAAACTGTTTTTT. Amino acids: CASSSGHRGYEKLFF.

This clone was counted between two and nine times. The CDR3 here is CASSYSDRVQIETQYF. In nucleotides, the CDR3 is TGTGCCAGCAGTTACTCGGACAGGGTACAGATAGAGACCCAGTACTTC. The rearrangement uses TRBV6-5 and TRBJ2-5; 8 bases match TRBD1. Germline V gene lookup returns CDR1 MNHEY and CDR2 SVGAGI. The V segment lost 0 bases and the J segment 4 bases; nucleotides outside the gene matches: 7. The CDR3 loop spans 16 amino acids.

A few counts support this clone. The chain employs TRBV4-1 and TRBJ2-5; D remains unclear. The J call may be mistaken, given a closer DNA end match to TRBJ2-7. Germline V gene lookup returns CDR1 MGHRA and CDR2 YSYEKL. The CDR3 length is 15 residues. CDR3 residues: CASSQFAGGVYEQYF. The DNA for the CDR3 is TGCGCCAGCAGCCAATTCGCAGGTGGTGTCTACGAGCAGTACTTC.

This chain connects TRBV10-3 to TRBJ1-1; 9 positions match TRBD1. This CDR3 is built from 16 residues. The germline CDR1 and CDR2 sequences are ENHRY and SYGVKD. V was pared by 6 bases and J by 1 base, with 9 bases of the junction left unmatched. The CDR3 nucleotides read TGTGCCATCAGGGGACAGGGCAGTGAGAGGAACACTGAAGCTTTCTTT. It codes for CAIRGQGSERNTEAFF.

The genes are TRBV5-1 and TRBJ1-1, with D uncertain. Between the trimmed V and J ends, which lost 0 bases and 1 base, there was a span of 7 bases. Germline V lookup: CDR1 SGHRS, CDR2 YFSETQ. This CDR3 region has 14 residues. The CDR3 loop reads CASSLDGRNTEAFF. The CDR3 nucleotides read TGCGCCAGCAGCTTGGATGGCAGGAACACTGAAGCTTTCTTT. Full variable domain (missing parts from reference TRBV5-1 and TRBJ1-1): KAGVTQTPRYLIKTRGQQVTLSCSPISGHRSVSWYQQTPGQGLQFLFEYFSETQRNKGNFPGRFSGRQFSNSRSEMNVSTLELGDSALYLCASSLDGRNTEAFFGQGTRLTVV.

The chain joins TRBV28 to TRBJ2-2; TRBD2 agrees at 10 bases. V gave up 6 bases and J gave up 0 bases; unmatched junction bases: 1. CDR1 is MDHEN and CDR2 is SYDVKM in the germline V gene. This CDR3 spans 15 amino acids. The CDR3: CASRAGGPNTGELFF. In nucleotides, the CDR3 is TGTGCCAGCAGAGCGGGGGGGCCGAACACCGGGGAGCTGTTTTTT.

This clone has more than one count but fewer than ten. Other DNA sequences of this sample code for an identical CDR3. The chain links TRBV29-1 to TRBJ1-2; D is unclear. The V and J ends lost 3 bases and 2 bases respectively, with 7 bases between them. CDR1 is SQVTM and CDR2 is ANQGSEA in the germline V gene. This CDR3 region has 12 residues. The CDR3 spells CSVEAGNYGYTF. CDR3 coding DNA: TGCAGCGTTGAGGCGGGGAACTATGGCTACACCTTC. Drawing the rest from reference TRBV29-1 and TRBJ1-2, the complete variable domain is SAVISQKPSRDICQRGTSLTIQCQVDSQVTMMFWYRQQPGQSLTLIATANQGSEATYESGFVIDKFPISRPNLTFSTLTVSNMSPEDSSIYLCSVEAGNYGYTFGSGTRLTVV.

This clone was counted once. This rearrangement joins TRBV27 to TRBJ1-2, with 7 bases matching TRBD1. The ends lost 5 bases at V and 4 bases at J; junction bases unmatched: 25. Per germline, CDR1 MNHEY and CDR2 SMNVEV (reference sequence). The CDR3 spans 20 residues. CDR3 residues: CASSEPRGPPDRPMSYGYTF. The CDR3 DNA reads TGTGCCAGCAGTGAACCACGGGGGCCACCGGACAGGCCTATGAGCTATGGCTACACCTTC.

This clone appeared a few times. The rearrangement uses TRBV27 and TRBJ1-5; maybe TRBD1 (5 bases). CDR3 length: 15 amino acids. V was pared by 2 bases and J by 4 bases, with 12 bases between. In germline, CDR1 is MNHEY, CDR2 SMNVEV (reference sequence). CDR3 sequence: CASSLSRARNQPQHF. CDR3 nucleotides: TGTGCCAGCAGTTTAAGCAGGGCGAGGAATCAGCCCCAGCATTTT.

This sequence joins TRBV7-6 and TRBJ1-1; 8 bases align to TRBD1. Germline CDR1 and CDR2: SGHVS and FNYEAQ. Losses at the gene ends were 6 bases for V and 1 base for J; bases not matched to a gene: 4. CDR3 length: 14 residues. The CDR3 spells CASRQGATNTEAFF. The DNA for the CDR3 is TGTGCCAGCAGGCAGGGGGCTACGAACACTGAAGCTTTCTTT.

This chain links TRBV5-1 with TRBJ2-5; TRBD2 matches at 10 bases. V trimming: 5 bases; J trimming: 1 base; junction bases outside the gene matches: 8. The CDR3 is 16 amino acids. From germline, CDR1 is SGHRS and CDR2 YFSETQ. The CDR3 spells CASSLFSGGPQETQYF. For the CDR3, the DNA is TGCGCCAGCAGTCTGTTTAGCGGGGGGCCCCAAGAGACCCAGTACTTC.

This clone was recorded only once. This chain joins TRBV19 and TRBJ1-2, with 9 bases lining up with TRBD1. The germline gives CDR1 LNHDA, CDR2 SQIVND (reference sequence). Trimming removed 0 bases from V and 9 bases from J; junction bases left unmatched: 5. This CDR3 is built from 14 residues. The CDR3 region has the DNA TGTGCCAGTAGTATAGATCGTACAGGGGGCCGCTACACCTTC. Protein product: CASSIDRTGGRYTF.

This clone showed up just once. The J gene is TRBJ1-2, the V gene TRBV5-1, with a weak D call TRBD1 (5 bases). CDR3 size: 14 residues. Germline values: CDR1 SGHRS, CDR2 YFSETQ. V lost 0 bases and J lost 5, with 11 bases in between. The CDR3 loop is CASSLVIRGYGYTF. In nucleotides, the CDR3 is TGCGCCAGCAGCTTGGTAATTCGGGGGTATGGCTACACCTTC.

The chain carries TRBV11-2 and TRBJ2-2, with 8 nucleotides matching TRBD2. Unmatched junction bases numbered 10, after V lost 2 bases and J lost 5 bases. The germline V gene has CDR1 SGHAT and CDR2 FQNNGV. The CDR3 consists of 17 residues. The chain's CDR3 is CASSLNPGLVQTGELFF. The CDR3 DNA follows: TGTGCCAGCAGCTTAAATCCGGGACTAGTACAAACCGGGGAGCTGTTTTTT.

The V and J genes are TRBV5-1 and TRBJ2-1; 10 bases fit TRBD2. CDR3 length: 16 residues. CDR1 and CDR2 (germline): SGHRS, YFSETQ. V was pared by 0 bases and J by 5 bases, with 5 bases of the junction left unmatched. This CDR3 reads CASSLGSGGTNNEQFF. The CDR3 DNA sequence: TGCGCCAGCAGCTTGGGTAGCGGGGGGACTAACAATGAGCAGTTCTTC.

V is TRBV10-2 and J is TRBJ2-2; 13 positions agree with TRBD2. CDR3 length: 14 residues. Losses at the gene ends were 9 bases for V and 3 bases for J; bases not matched to a gene: 1. Germline V gene sequence: CDR1 WSHSY, CDR2 SAAADI. The CDR3 is CASTSGGDTGELFF. CDR3 nucleotide sequence: TGCGCCAGTACTAGCGGGGGGGACACCGGGGAGCTGTTTTTT.

V gene TRBV15 combines with J gene TRBJ1-2; tentatively, D is TRBD1 (6 bases). Germline CDR1 reads LNHNV; CDR2 reads YYDKDF (reference sequence). Trimming removed 5 bases from V and 2 bases from J, with 15 bases in between. The CDR3 has 15 amino acids. In DNA, the CDR3 is TGTGCCACCAGCTCTACAGGGACCCCCAACTATGGCTACACCTTC. Amino acids: CATSSTGTPNYGYTF.

The chain combines TRBV28 with TRBJ1-1; D not certain. Deletions cut 3 bases from V and 1 base from J, with 6 bases between. CDR3 length: 13 amino acids. Germline V gene data show CDR1 as MDHEN and CDR2 as SYDVKM. In DNA, the CDR3 is TGTGCCAGCAGTTTCGGGTGGAACACTGAAGCTTTCTTT. Protein product: CASSFGWNTEAFF.

J is TRBJ2-7 and V is TRBV28, with 7 bases matching TRBD2. The junction had 7 bases not matched to a gene; V was cut back by 7 bases and J by 4 bases. The germline V gene has CDR1 MDHEN and CDR2 SYDVKM. CDR3 size: 13 residues. CDR3 DNA sequence: TGTGCCAGCACCGTACCGGGGGGATACGAGCAGTACTTC. Its translation: CASTVPGGYEQYF.

Notes on this clone: At one end, the junction sequence differs from germline, possibly due to a read error. CDR3 DNA: TGTGCCAGCAGCTTAAAGGCGGTGGAACGGCCTAACTTC. It specifies CASSLKAVERPNF. The chain combines TRBV7-8 with TRBJ2-7; D not certain. The CDR3 loop spans 13 amino acids. Germline loops: CDR1 SGHVS, CDR2 FQNEAQ.

This chain connects TRBV11-2 to TRBJ1-2, with TRBD1 matching over 7 bases. This CDR3 is built from 18 residues. Germline CDR1 and CDR2: SGHAT and FQNNGV. The V and J ends lost 1 base and 4 bases, in that order; junction bases with no gene match: 15. CDR3 DNA: TGTGCCAGCAGCTTAGGCCCCTCCCCCGGGACAGCAGGCTATGGCTACACCTTC. Protein product: CASSLGPSPGTAGYGYTF.

This clone was seen a single time. The chain recombines TRBV6-5 with TRBJ1-2; 11 positions agree with TRBD1. The V gene's germline CDR1 is MNHEY and CDR2 SVGAGI. This CDR3 is built from 15 residues. V was clipped by 6 bases and J by 4 bases; unmatched bases: 7. This CDR3 is CASSRGDRGAYGYTF. The DNA for the CDR3 is TGTGCCAGCAGCAGAGGGGACAGGGGGGCCTATGGCTACACCTTC.

This clone was counted a single time. The junction differs from germline at one of its ends, possibly a read error. Other DNA sequences of this sample code for an identical CDR3. V gene TRBV15 combines with J gene TRBJ2-5, with D perhaps matching TRBD1 or TRBD2 (7 bases each). The germline gives CDR1 LNHNV, CDR2 YYDKDF (reference sequence). CDR3 length: 13 residues. This CDR3 reads CATTRGGVETQYF. The DNA of the CDR3 is TGTGCAACCACCAGGGGGGGTGTGGAGACCCAGTACTTC.